These 6 T cell receptor beta chains were all obtained from the same sample, sequenced in a study of tumor-infiltrating lymphocytes in primary liver carcinoma. From 20-30 mg of unsorted bulk tissue, DNA and RNA were co-extracted together. Synthesis of TCR beta cDNA was carried out from 500 ng total RNA with a constant-region primer. Libraries covering TCR beta were generated through three nested multiplex PCR rounds (using a slightly modified ARM-PCR). PCR rounds one and two used TRBV1-TRBV30 forward primers with a C-beta reverse primer for 9 to 10 cycles each. TCRdb analysed the multiplex PCR reads with MiXCR anew, one entry per CDR3 protein. The sample includes tens of thousands of distinct CDR3 sequences, around 79% of them seen just once. The sequencing input was liver tumor tissue from sampling region 2. The subset here: tumor region T2, inferior pole. These receptors were collected from a man aged 40-49 years with primary liver carcinoma and hepatitis B virus infection.

A note on this clonotype: The junction departs from the called germline gene at one end, perhaps through a read error. The V call is TRBV4-2, the J call TRBJ1-2; D gene unclear. The CDR3 runs 14 residues. Germline V gene data show CDR1 as LGHNA and CDR2 as YNFKEQ. The CDR3 protein is CVSSPREGRYGYTF. The CDR3 DNA follows: TGCGTCAGCAGCCCTAGAGAAGGGCGCTATGGTTACACCTTC.

V gene TRBV28 combines with J gene TRBJ2-5, with D unresolved. The CDR3 spans 15 residues. V was clipped by 5 bases and J by 5 bases, with 18 bases between them. Germline CDR1 reads MDHEN; CDR2 reads SYDVKM. The CDR3 spells CASSIVRPLQETQYF. CDR3 coding DNA: TGTGCCAGCAGTATAGTCCGGCCCCTCCAGGAGACCCAGTACTTC.

The CDR3 bases are TGTGCCAGCAGCCCAGAAACTGGGGCCAACAACCTGACTTTC. Its translation: CASSPETGANNLTF. This chain links TRBV4-2 with TRBJ2-6; a weak D match, TRBD1 (5 bases). Germline V CDR1 and CDR2: LGHNA, YNFKEQ. There are 14 residues in the CDR3. Trimming shortened V by 4 bases and J by 15 bases, and 19 bases separated the two germline ends.

This clonotype was counted many times. The rearrangement uses TRBV10-3 and TRBJ2-7; D is ambiguous. CDR1 and CDR2 from the germline V gene are ENHRY and SYGVKD. The CDR3 totals 15 residues. Between the trimmed V and J ends, which lost 1 base and 4 bases, there was a span of 14 bases. Written as DNA, the CDR3 is TGTGCCATCAGTGAGTGGGCAGGACCAGAGTACGAGCAGTACTTC. As protein: CAISEWAGPEYEQYF.

This clonotype was recorded many times. V usage is TRBV28 and J usage is TRBJ2-3, with TRBD2 identical over 7 bases. Per germline, CDR1 MDHEN and CDR2 SYDVKM. The CDR3 contains 21 residues. V gave up 4 bases and J gave up 1 base; unmatched junction bases: 23. The CDR3 DNA is TGTGCCAGCAGTTCCAATTGGGGTCTCACGGGAGGACCTGGGGGCACAGATACGCAGTATTTT. Its protein is CASSSNWGLTGGPGGTDTQYF.

On this clonotype itself: One end of the junction does not line up with germline, which may come from a read error. The rearrangement joins TRBV11-1 to TRBJ2-6; D is perhaps TRBD1 or TRBD2 (5 bases each). Per the germline V gene, CDR1 is SGHAT and CDR2 is FQDESV (reference sequence). The CDR3 is made up of 19 amino acids. The CDR3: CASSPLGSGVNSGTNALTF. CDR3 DNA: TGTGCCAGCAGCCCCCTGGGGAGCGGTGTTAACTCTGGGACCAACGCCCTGACTTTC.